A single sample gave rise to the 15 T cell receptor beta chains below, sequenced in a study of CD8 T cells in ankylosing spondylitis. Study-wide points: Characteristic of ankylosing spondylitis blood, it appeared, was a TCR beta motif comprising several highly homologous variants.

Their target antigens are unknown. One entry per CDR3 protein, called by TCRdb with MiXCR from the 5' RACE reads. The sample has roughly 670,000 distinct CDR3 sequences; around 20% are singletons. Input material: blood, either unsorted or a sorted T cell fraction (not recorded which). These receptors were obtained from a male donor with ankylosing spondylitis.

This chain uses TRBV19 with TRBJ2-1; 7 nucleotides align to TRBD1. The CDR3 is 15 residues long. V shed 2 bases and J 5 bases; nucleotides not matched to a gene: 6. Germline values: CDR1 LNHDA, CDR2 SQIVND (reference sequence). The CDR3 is CASSITTGWNNEQFF. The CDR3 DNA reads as TGTGCCAGTAGTATAACGACAGGGTGGAACAATGAGCAGTTCTTC.

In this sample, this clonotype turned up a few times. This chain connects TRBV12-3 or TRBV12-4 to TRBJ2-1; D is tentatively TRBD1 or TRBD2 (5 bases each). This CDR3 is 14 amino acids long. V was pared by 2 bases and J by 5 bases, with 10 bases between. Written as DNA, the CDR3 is TGTGCCAGCAGTTTAAGGGGACCGAACAATGAGCAGTTCTTC. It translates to CASSLRGPNNEQFF.

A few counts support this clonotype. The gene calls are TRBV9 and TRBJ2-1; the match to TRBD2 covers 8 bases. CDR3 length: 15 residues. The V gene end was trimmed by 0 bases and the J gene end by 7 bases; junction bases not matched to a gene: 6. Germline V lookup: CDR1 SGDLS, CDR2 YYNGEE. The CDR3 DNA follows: TGTGCCAGCAGCGTAGTCGGGAGGGCCGGGAATGAGCAGTTCTTC. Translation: CASSVVGRAGNEQFF.

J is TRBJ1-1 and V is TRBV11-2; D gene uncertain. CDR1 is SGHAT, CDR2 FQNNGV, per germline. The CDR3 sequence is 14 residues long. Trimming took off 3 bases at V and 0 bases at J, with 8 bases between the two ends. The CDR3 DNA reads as TGTGCCAGCAGCTTGCTTGTGGTGAACACTGAAGCTTTCTTT. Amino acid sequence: CASSLLVVNTEAFF. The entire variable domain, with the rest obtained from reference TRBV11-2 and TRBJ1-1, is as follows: EAGVAQSPRYKIIEKRQSVAFWCNPISGHATLYWYQQILGQGPKLLIQFQNNGVVDDSQLPKDRFSAERLKGVDSTLKIQPAKLEDSAVYLCASSLLVVNTEAFFGQGTRLTVV.

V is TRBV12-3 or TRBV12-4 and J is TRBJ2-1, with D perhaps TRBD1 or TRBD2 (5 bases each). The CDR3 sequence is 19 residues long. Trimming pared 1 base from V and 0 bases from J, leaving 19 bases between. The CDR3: CASSLDEGMNLYSYNEQFF. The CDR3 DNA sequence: TGTGCCAGCAGTTTAGACGAGGGGATGAATCTTTACTCCTACAATGAGCAGTTCTTC.

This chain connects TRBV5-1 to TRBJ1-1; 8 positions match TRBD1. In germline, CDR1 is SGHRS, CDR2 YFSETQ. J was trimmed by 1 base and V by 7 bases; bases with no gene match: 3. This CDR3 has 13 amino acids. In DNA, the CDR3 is TGCGCCAGCGCCACAGGGGGGAACACTGAAGCTTTCTTT. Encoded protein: CASATGGNTEAFF.

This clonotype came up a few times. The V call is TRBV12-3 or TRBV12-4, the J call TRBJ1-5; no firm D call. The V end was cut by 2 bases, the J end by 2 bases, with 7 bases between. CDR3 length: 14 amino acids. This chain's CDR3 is CASSLMIGNQPQHF. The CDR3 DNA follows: TGTGCCAGCAGTTTAATGATTGGCAATCAGCCCCAGCATTTT.

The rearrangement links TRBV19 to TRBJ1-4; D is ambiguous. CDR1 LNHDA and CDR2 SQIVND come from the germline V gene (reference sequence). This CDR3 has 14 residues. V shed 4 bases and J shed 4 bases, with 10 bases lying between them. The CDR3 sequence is CASSTTDNNEKLFF. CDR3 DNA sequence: TGTGCCAGTAGTACGACGGATAATAATGAAAAACTGTTTTTT.

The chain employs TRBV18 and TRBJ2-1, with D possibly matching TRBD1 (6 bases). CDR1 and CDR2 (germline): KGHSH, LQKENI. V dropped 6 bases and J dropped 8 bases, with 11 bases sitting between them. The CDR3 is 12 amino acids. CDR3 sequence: CASSQGYHEQFF. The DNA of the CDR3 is TGTGCCAGCTCCCAGGGGTACCATGAGCAGTTCTTC.

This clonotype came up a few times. DNA of the CDR3: TGTGCCAGCAGTATCCAGGGGGAAAGCACTGAAGCTTTCTTT. It specifies CASSIQGESTEAFF. The chain couples TRBV28 to TRBJ1-1; 7 positions match TRBD1. The CDR3 totals 14 residues. The V gene end was trimmed by 5 bases and the J gene end by 4 bases; junction bases not matched to a gene: 7. Germline V gene sequence: CDR1 MDHEN, CDR2 SYDVKM.

CDR3 in amino acids: CASSPPGLMPDTQYF. Written as DNA, the CDR3 is TGCGCCAGCAGCCCCCCGGGACTCATGCCAGATACGCAGTATTTT. V and J are TRBV5-1 and TRBJ2-3, with D perhaps TRBD2 (6 bases). The CDR3 has 15 amino acids. V lost 4 bases, J lost 4 bases, and 16 bases lay in between. CDR1 is SGHRS, CDR2 YFSETQ, per germline. Full variable domain (outside the CDR3, taken from reference TRBV5-1 and TRBJ2-3): KAGVTQTPRYLIKTRGQQVTLSCSPISGHRSVSWYQQTPGQGLQFLFEYFSETQRNKGNFPGRFSGRQFSNSRSEMNVSTLELGDSALYLCASSPPGLMPDTQYFGPGTRLTVL.

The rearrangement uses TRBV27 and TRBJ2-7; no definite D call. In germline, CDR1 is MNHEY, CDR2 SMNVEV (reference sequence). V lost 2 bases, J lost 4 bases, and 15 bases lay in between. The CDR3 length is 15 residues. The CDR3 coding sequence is TGTGCCAGCAGTTTACGGCGCTCAGGCGTTTACGAGCAGTACTTC. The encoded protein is CASSLRRSGVYEQYF.

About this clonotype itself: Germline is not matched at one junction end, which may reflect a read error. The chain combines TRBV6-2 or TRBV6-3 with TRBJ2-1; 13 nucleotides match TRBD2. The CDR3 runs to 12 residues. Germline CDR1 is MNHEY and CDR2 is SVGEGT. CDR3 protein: CASTRTSGSVIF. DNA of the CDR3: TGTGCCAGCACAAGGACTAGCGGGAGTGTCATCTTC.

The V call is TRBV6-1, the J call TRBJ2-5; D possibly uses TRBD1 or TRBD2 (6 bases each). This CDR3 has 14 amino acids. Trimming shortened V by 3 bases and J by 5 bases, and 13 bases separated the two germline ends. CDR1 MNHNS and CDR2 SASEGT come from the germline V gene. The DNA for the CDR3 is TGTGCCAGCAGTGAGAAGACTAGGGGGGAGACCCAGTACTTC. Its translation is CASSEKTRGETQYF.

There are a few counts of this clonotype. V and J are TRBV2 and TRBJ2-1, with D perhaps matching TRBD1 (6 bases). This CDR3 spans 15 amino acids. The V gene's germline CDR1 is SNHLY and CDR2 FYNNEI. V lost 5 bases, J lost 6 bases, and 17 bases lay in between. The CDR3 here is CASSPDRLGGNEQFF. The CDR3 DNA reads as TGTGCCAGCAGTCCCGACAGGCTAGGGGGCAATGAGCAGTTCTTC.